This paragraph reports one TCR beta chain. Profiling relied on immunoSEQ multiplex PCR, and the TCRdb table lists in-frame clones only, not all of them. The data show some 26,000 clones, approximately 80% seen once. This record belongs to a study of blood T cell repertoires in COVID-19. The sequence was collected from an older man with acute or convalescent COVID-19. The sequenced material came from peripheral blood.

The CDR3 region has the DNA TGTGCCAGCAGTTCAATGGAGAGGAGCAATCAGCCCCAGCATTTT. Encoded protein: CASSSMERSNQPQHF. This chain joins TRBV28 and TRBJ1-5; D gene ambiguous. From germline, CDR1 is MDHEN and CDR2 SYDVKM. The CDR3 spans 15 residues. The germline V and J ends were trimmed by 4 bases and 1 base, with 11 bases remaining between them. The full variable domain, completed using reference TRBV28 and TRBJ1-5, is DVKVTQSSRYLVKRTGEKVFLECVQDMDHENMFWYRQDPGLGLRLIYFSYDVKMKEKGDIPEGYSVSREKKERFSLILESASTNQTSMYLCASSSMERSNQPQHFGDGTRLSIL.